This TCR beta chain appears in the sequencing data of a study of regulatory T cells in long-lasting Graves disease (dated by TCRdb to about 2021). With respect to the entire study: Persistent Graves' disease meant more than 5 years of antithyroid drug treatment with TSH receptor autoantibodies that stayed positive. The study was conducted in China and was registered as a clinical trial. TCR sequencing covered some 13 persistent and around 20 newly diagnosed Graves' disease patients, some 35 samples in total. This study used TCR sequencing and RNA sequencing of peripheral blood to compare persistent Graves' disease patients against newly diagnosed Graves' disease patients. In the clinical cohort, patients with persistent Graves' disease had used antithyroid drugs for an average of roughly 10 years.

Library construction relied on multiplex PCR. This sample was sequenced with an Illumina HiSeq 4000. iRepertoire HTBI primers and Arm-PCR amplification of CDR3 regions were used to construct TCR beta libraries. Before sequencing, the PCR products underwent gel purification. On the study's bioinformatics: Gene usage analysis of CDR3 amino acid clonotypes used the roughly 60 TRBV and some 13 TRBJ segments found across samples. COPE and FqMerger were used to merge the filtered high-quality paired reads into contigs. Contigs were aligned with BLAST to IMGT TRBV, TRBD and TRBJ reference genes, and CDR3 was defined per IMGT. Any clonotype with a frequency above 0.1% was counted as a highly expanded clone. Shannon entropy was used to measure repertoire diversity, and the Gini coefficient was used to measure V-J evenness. Clonotypes shared by more than one individual were considered public. Starting from the raw public reads, TCRdb applied fastp trimming at Q25, assembled clones with MiXCR and retained in-frame beta chains. Each CDR3 protein gets just one entry, which takes the most common genes and DNA from the rows behind it. The V and J calls were not made by the authors but by TCRdb's processing. For this sample the table gives a few hundred thousand distinct CDR3 sequences, of which approximately 23% were detected only once. The ten largest clones add up to 10% to 15% of the sample.

The CDR3 sequence holds 17 residues, the cysteine and phenylalanine included. Solely the CDR3 DNA is kept, with 51 bases framed from the first base. V ends up 2 bases short and J 6 bases short, with an unmatched junction base count of 8. The germline V gene (reference sequence) gives CDR1 as LGHDT and CDR2 as YNNKEL. The sample holds a few counts of this clonotype. What antigen it recognizes has not been identified. The input lacks base qualities; no much larger clone sits a single base away. Broader findings and caveats from the paper: Sequencing and analysis were limited to the TCR beta chain. The authors acknowledged the small sample size as a limitation that may reduce accuracy. Persistent disease showed preferential use of TRBV28, TRBJ1-2 and TRBJ2-5, whereas newly diagnosed disease favored TRBV20-1 and TRBJ2-1. Persistent patients shared more public clonotypes among themselves (approximately 2,500) than newly diagnosed patients did (more than 850). Lower TCR Shannon entropy and fewer highly expanded clones were observed in persistent Graves' disease patients than in newly diagnosed patients, which suggested clonal expansion. The study examined only peripheral blood because the primary lesion, thyroid tissue, could not be accessed.

The time point label, as the study defines it: persistent/refractory GD, antithyroid drugs over 5 years with positive TRAb. For both TCR sequencing and RNA sequencing, RNA was extracted from PBMCs in TRIzol. Graves' disease was diagnosed according to American Thyroid Association guidelines. Recruitment of patients was carried out at an endocrinology department in Xi'an, China. From each patient, roughly 9 milliliters of peripheral blood was collected into an EDTA anticoagulant tube. Ficoll Paque Plus density gradient separation was used to isolate PBMCs, and no additional T cell sorting was done. An Agilent 2100 Bioanalyzer and agarose gel were used to check RNA quality, and a NanoDrop 2000 was used to measure RNA concentration.

The sequence is built from TRBV3-1 and TRBJ2-2; 11 junctional bases match TRBD2. Sequenced here: peripheral blood mononuclear cells (PBMCs), sampled when the disease was refractory, from a patient treated with antithyroid drugs. The receptor was derived from a female donor with Graves disease. In nucleotides, the sequence is TGTGCCAGCAGCCAAAGATACCCACTAGCGGGAGCCGGGGAGCTGTTTTTT. This sequence encodes CASSQRYPLAGAGELFF.